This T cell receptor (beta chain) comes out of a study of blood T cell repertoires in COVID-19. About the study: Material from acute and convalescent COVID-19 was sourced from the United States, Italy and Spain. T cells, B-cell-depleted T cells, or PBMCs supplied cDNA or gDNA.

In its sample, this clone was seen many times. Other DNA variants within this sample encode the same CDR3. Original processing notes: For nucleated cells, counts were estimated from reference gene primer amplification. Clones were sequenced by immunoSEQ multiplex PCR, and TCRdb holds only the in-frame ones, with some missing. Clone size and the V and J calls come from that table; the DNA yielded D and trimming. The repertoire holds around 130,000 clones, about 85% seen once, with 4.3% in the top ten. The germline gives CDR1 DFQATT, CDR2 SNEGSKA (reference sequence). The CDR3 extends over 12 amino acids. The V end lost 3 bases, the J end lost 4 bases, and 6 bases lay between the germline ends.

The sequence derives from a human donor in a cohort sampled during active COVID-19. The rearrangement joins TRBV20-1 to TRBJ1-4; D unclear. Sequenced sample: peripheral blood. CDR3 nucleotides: TGCAGTGCTAGTGCCCTTAATGAAAAACTGTTTTTT. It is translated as CSASALNEKLFF.